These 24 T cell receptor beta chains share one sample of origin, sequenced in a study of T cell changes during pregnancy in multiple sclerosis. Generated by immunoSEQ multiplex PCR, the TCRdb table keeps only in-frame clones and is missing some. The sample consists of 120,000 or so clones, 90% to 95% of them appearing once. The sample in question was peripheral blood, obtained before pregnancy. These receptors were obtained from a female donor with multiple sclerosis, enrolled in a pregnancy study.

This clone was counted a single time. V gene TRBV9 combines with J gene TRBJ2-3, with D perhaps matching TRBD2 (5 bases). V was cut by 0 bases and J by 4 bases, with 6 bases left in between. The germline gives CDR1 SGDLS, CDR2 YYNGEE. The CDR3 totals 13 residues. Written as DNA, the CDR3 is TGTGCCAGCAGCGTAGTAGCGTCAGATACGCAGTATTTT. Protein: CASSVVASDTQYF.

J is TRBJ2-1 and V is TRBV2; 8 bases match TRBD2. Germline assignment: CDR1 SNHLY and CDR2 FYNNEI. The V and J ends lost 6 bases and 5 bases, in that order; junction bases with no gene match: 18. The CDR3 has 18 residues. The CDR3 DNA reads TGTGCCAGCAGCGACGGGTTCTGGACTAGCAGAGACAACAATGAGCAGTTCTTC. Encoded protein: CASSDGFWTSRDNNEQFF.

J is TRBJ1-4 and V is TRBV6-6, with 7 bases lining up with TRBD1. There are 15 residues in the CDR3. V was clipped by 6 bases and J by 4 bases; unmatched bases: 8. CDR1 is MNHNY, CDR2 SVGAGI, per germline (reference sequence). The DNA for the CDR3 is TGTGCCAGCAGACTATCTGGGGACAGTAATGAAAAACTGTTTTTT. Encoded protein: CASRLSGDSNEKLFF.

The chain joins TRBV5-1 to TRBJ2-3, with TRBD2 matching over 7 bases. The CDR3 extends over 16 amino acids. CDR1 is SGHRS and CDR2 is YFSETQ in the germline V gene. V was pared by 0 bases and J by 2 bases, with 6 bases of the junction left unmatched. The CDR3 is CASSLAGRGYTDTQYF. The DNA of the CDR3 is TGCGCCAGCAGCTTGGCCGGGCGGGGGTACACAGATACGCAGTATTTT.

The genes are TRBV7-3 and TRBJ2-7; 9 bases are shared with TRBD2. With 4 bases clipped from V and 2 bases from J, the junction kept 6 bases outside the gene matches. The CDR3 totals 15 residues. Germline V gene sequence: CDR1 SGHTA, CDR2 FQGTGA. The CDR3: CASSSWAGGPYEQYF. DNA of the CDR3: TGTGCCAGCAGCTCTTGGGCGGGAGGGCCCTACGAGCAGTACTTC. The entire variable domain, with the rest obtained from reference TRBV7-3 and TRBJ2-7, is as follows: GAGVSQTPSNKVTEKGKYVELRCDPISGHTALYWYRQSLGQGPEFLIYFQGTGAADDSGLPNDRFFAVRPEGSVSTLKIQRTERGDSAVYLCASSSWAGGPYEQYFGPGTRLTVT.

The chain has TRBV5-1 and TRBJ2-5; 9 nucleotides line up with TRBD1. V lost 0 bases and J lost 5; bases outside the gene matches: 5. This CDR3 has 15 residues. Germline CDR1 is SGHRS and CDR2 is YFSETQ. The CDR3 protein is CASSLGQGVLETQYF. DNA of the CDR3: TGCGCCAGCAGCTTGGGACAGGGGGTTTTGGAGACCCAGTACTTC. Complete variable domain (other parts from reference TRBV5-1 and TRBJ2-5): KAGVTQTPRYLIKTRGQQVTLSCSPISGHRSVSWYQQTPGQGLQFLFEYFSETQRNKGNFPGRFSGRQFSNSRSEMNVSTLELGDSALYLCASSLGQGVLETQYFGPGTRLLVL.

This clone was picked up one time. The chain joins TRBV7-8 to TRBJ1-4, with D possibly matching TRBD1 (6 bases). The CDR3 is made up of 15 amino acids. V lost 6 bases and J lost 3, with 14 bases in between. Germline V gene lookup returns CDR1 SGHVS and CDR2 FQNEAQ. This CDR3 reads CASSSRGAPNEKLFF. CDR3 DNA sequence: TGTGCCAGCAGTTCTCGGGGGGCCCCTAATGAAAAACTGTTTTTT.

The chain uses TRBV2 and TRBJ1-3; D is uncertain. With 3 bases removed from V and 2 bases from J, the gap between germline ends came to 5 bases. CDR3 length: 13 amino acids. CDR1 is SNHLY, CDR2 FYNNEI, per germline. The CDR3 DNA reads TGTGCCAGCAGTGAGACTACTGGAAACACCATATATTTT. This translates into CASSETTGNTIYF.

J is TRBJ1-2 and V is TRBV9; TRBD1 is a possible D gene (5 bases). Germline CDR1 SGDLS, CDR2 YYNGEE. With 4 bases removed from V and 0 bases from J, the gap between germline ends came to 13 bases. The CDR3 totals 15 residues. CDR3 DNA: TGTGCCAGCAGCAAATGGGGGGAAGCTAACTATGGCTACACCTTC. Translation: CASSKWGEANYGYTF.

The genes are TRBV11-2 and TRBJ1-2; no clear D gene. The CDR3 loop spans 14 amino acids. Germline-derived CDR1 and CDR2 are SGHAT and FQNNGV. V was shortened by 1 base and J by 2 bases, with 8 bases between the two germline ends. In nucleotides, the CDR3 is TGTGCCAGCAGCTTAGTCGACTCGAACTATGGCTACACCTTC. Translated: CASSLVDSNYGYTF.

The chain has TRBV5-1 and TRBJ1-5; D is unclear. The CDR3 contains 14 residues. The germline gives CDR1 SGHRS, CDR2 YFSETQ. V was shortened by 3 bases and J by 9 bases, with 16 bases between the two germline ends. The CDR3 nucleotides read TGCGCCAGCAGCTCCAGAGGGCGGGATGGGCCCCAGCATTTT. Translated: CASSSRGRDGPQHF.

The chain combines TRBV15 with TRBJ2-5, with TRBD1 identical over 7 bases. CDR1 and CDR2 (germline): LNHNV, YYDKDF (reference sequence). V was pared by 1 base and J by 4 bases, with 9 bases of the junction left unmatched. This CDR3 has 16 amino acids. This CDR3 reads CATSRGKGANGETQYF. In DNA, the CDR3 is TGTGCCACCAGCAGAGGGAAGGGGGCGAATGGAGAGACCCAGTACTTC.

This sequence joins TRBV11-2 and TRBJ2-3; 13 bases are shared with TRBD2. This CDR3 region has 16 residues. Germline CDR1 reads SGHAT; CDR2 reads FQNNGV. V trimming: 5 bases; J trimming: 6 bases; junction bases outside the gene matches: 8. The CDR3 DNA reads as TGTGCCAGCAGCCCACTAGCGGGGGGGCCGAGGGATACGCAGTATTTT. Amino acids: CASSPLAGGPRDTQYF.

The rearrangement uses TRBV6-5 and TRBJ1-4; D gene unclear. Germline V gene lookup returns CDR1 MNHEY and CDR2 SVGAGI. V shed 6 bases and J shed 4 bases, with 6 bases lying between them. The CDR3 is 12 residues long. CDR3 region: CASREFNEKLFF. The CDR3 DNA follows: TGTGCCAGCAGGGAGTTTAATGAAAAACTGTTTTTT.

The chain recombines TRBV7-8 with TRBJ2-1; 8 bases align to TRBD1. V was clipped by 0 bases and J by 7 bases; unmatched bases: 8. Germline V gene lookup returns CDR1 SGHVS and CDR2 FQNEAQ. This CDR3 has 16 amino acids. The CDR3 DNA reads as TGTGCCAGCAGCTTAGCACGGGACAGGACGAAAAATGAGCAGTTCTTC. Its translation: CASSLARDRTKNEQFF.

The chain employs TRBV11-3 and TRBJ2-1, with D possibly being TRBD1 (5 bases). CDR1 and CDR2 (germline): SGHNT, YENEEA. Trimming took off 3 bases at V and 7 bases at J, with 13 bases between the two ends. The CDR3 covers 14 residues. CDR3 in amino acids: CASSFKGRINEQFF. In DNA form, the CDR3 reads TGTGCCAGCAGCTTCAAGGGGCGAATAAATGAGCAGTTCTTC.

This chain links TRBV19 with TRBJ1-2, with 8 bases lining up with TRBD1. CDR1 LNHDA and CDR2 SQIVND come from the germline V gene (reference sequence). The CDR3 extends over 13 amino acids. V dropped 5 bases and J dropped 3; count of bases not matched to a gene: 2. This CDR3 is CASSGQGDYGYTF. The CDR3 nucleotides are TGTGCCAGTAGTGGACAGGGTGACTATGGCTACACCTTC.

The CDR3 reads CASSRFSGTGGEQYF. DNA for the CDR3: TGTGCCAGCAGCCGGTTCTCCGGGACAGGGGGTGAGCAGTACTTC. This rearrangement joins TRBV14 to TRBJ2-7; 11 bases fit TRBD1. CDR3 length: 15 amino acids. The junction had 9 bases not matched to a gene; V was cut back by 4 bases and J by 7 bases. The germline gives CDR1 SGHDN, CDR2 FVKESK. The whole variable domain, filled in from reference TRBV14 and TRBJ2-7, reads EAGVTQFPSHSVIEKGQTVTLRCDPISGHDNLYWYRRVMGKEIKFLLHFVKESKQDESGMPNNRFLAERTGGTYSTLKVQPAELEDSGVYFCASSRFSGTGGEQYFGPGTRLTVT.

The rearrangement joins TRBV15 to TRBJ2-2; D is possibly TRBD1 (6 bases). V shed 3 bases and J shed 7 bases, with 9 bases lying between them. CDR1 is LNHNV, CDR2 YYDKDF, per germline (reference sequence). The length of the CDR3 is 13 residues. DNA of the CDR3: TGTGCCACCAGCAGGGACAGCCTCGGGGAGCTGTTTTTT. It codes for CATSRDSLGELFF. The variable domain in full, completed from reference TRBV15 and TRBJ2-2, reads DAMVIQNPRYQVTQFGKPVTLSCSQTLNHNVMYWYQQKSSQAPKLLFHYYDKDFNNEADTPDNFQSRRPNTSFCFLDIRSPGLGDTAMYLCATSRDSLGELFFGEGSRLTVL.

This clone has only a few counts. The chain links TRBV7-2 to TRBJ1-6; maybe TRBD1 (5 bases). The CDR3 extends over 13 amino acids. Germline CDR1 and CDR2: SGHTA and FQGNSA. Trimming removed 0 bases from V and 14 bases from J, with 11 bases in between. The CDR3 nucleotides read TGTGCCAGCAGCTTAGCTGGGGCTCCCTCCCTCCACTTT. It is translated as CASSLAGAPSLHF.

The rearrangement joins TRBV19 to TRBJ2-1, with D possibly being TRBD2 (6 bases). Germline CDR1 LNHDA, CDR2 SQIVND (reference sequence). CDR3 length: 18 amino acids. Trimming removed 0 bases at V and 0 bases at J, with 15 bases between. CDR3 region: CASSIDPKGAGSYNEQFF. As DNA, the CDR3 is TGTGCCAGTAGTATAGATCCCAAGGGAGCGGGCTCCTACAATGAGCAGTTCTTC.

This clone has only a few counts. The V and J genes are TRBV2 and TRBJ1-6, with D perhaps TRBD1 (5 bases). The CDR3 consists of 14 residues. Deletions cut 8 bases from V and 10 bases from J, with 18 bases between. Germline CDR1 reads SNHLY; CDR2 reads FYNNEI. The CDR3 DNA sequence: TGTGCCAGCCGTCAAACTCAGGGTCGGTCACCCCTCCACTTT. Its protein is CASRQTQGRSPLHF.

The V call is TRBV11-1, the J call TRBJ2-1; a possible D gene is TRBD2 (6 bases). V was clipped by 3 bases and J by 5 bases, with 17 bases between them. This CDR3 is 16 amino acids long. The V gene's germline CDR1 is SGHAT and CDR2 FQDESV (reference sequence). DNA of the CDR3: TGTGCCAGCAGCTTTCTTTCTGGAGGGCTCCACAATGAGCAGTTCTTC. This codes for CASSFLSGGLHNEQFF.

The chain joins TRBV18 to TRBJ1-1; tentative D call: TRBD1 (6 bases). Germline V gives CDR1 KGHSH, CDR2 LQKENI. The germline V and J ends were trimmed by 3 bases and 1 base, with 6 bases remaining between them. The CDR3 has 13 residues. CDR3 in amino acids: CASSPTGNTEAFF. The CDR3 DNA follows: TGTGCCAGCTCACCGACAGGGAACACTGAAGCTTTCTTT.